This T cell receptor (beta chain) came from a study of shared clonotypes between healthy human individuals. The study's findings and limits: Estimated clonotype richness was generally higher in naive than memory subsets.

CD4+ cells yielded CD45RA+ naive and CD45RA-negative memory subsets. The study ran the assay at deep level. Clones were sequenced by immunoSEQ multiplex PCR, and TCRdb holds only the in-frame ones, with some missing. The sample yields 2 million to 3 million clones, roughly 93% seen once. With respect to this clone: The antigen is unknown.

This clonotype was sampled from a man aged 18 to 30 in good health. Some clones in this sample may be carry-over from other donors' samples. The sequenced material came from naive CD4+ T cells from PBMCs. Subset specified: CD45RA+ positively selected.

DNA for the CDR3: TGTGCCAGCAGTTCGGGACTTCGGGGACCCAATGAGCAGTTCTTC. This translates into CASSSGLRGPNEQFF. J is TRBJ2-1 and V is TRBV28, with D maybe TRBD2 (6 bases). The V gene lost 4 bases and the J gene lost 6 bases, with 16 bases spanning the gap. CDR1 and CDR2 (germline): MDHEN, SYDVKM. The length of the CDR3 is 15 residues.